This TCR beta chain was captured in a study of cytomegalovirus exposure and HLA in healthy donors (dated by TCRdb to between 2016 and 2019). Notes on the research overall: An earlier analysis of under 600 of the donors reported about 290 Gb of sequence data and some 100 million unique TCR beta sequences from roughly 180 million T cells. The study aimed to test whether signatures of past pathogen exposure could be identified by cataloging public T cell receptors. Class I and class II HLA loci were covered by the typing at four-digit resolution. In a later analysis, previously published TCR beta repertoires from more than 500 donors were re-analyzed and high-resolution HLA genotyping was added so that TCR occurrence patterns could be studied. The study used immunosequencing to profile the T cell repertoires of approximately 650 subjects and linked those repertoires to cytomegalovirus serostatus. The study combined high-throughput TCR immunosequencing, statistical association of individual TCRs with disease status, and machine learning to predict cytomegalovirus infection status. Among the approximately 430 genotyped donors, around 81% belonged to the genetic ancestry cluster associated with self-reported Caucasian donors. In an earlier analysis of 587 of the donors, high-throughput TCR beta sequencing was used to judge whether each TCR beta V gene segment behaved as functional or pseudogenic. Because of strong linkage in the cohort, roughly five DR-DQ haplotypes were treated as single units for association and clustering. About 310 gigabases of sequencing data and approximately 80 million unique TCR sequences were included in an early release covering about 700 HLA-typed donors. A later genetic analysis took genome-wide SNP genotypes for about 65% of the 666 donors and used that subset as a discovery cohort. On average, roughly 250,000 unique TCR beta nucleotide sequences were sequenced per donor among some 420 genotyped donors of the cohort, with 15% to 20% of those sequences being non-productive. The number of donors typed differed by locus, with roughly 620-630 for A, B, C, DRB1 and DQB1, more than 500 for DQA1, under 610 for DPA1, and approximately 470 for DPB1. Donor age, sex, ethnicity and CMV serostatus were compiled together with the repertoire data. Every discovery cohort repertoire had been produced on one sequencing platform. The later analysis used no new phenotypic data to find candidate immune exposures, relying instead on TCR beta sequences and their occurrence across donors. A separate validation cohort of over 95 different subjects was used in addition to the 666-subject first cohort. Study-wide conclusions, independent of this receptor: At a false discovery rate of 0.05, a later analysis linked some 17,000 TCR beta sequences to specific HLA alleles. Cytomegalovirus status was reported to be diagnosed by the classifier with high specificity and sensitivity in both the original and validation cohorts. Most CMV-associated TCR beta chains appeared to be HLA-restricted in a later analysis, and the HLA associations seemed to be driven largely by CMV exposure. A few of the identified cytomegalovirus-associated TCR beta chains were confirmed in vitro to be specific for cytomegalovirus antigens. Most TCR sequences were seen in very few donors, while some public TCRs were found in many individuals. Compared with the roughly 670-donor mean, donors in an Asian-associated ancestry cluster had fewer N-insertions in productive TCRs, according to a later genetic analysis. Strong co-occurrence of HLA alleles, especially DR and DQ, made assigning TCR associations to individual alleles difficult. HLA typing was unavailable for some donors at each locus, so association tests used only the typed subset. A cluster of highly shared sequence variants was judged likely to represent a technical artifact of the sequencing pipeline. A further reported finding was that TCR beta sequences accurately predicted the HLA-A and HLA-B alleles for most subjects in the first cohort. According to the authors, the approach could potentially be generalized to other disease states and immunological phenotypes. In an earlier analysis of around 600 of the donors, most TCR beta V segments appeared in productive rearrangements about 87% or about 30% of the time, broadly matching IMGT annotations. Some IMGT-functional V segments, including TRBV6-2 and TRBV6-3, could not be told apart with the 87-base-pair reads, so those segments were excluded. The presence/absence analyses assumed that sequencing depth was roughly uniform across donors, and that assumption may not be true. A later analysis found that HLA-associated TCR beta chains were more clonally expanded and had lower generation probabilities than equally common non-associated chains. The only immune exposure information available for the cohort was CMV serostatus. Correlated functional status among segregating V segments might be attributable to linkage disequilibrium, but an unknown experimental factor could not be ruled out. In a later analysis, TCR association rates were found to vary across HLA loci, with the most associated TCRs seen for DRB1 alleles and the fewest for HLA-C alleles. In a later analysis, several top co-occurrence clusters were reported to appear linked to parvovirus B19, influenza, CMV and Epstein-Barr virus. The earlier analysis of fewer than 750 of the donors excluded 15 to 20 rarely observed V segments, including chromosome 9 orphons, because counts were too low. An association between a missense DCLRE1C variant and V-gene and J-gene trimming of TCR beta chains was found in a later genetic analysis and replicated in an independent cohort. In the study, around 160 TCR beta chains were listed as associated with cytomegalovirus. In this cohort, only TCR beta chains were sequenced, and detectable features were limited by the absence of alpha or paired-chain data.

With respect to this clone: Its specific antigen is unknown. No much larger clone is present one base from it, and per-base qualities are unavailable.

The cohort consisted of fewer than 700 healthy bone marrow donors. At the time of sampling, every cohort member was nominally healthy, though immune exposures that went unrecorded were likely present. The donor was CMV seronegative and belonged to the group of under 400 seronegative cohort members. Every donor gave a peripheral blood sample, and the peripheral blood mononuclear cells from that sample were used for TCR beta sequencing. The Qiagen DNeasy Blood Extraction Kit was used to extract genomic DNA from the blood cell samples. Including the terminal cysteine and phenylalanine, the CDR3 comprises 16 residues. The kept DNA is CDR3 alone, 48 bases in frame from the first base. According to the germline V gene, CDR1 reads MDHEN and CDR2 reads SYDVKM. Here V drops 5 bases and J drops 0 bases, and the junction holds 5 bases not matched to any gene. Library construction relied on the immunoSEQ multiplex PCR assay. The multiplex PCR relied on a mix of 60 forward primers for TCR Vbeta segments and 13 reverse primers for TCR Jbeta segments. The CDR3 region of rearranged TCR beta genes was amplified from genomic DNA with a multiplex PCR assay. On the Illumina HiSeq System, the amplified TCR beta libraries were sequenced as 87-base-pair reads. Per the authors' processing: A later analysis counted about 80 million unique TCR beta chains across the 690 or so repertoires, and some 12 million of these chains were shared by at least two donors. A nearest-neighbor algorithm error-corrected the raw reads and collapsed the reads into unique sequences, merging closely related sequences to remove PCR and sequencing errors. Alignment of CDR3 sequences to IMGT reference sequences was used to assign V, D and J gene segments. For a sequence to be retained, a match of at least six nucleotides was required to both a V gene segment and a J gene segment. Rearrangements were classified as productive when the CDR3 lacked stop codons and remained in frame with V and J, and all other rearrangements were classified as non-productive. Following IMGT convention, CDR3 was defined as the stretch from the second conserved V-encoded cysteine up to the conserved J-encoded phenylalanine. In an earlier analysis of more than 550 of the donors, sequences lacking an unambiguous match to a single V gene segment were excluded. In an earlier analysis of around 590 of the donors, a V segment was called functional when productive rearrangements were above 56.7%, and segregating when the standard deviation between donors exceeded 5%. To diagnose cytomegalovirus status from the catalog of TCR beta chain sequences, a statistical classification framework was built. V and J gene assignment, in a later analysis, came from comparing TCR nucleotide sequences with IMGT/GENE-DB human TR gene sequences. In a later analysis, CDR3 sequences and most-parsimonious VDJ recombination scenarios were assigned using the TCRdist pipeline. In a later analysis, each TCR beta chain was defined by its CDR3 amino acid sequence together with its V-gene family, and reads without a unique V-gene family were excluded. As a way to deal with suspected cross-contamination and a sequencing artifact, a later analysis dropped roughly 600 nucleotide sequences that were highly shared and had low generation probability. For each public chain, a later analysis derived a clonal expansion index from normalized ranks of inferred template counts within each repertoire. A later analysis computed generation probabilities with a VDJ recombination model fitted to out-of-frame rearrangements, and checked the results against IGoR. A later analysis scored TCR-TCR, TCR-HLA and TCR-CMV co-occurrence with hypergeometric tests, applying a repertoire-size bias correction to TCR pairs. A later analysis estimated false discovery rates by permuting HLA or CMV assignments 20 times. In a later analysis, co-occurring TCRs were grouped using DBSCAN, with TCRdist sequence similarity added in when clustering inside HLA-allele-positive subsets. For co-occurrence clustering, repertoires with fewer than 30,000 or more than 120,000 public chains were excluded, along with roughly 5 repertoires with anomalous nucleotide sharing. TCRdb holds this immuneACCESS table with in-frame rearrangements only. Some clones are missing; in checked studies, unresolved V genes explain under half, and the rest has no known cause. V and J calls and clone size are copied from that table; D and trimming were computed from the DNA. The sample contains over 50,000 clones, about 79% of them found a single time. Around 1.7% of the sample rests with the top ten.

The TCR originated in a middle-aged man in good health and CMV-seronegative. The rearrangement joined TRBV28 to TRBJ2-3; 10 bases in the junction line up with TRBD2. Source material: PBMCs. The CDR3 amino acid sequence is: CASSRLAGLSTDTQYF. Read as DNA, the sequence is TGTGCCAGCAGTCGACTAGCGGGCCTGAGCACAGATACGCAGTATTTT.